This T cell receptor (beta chain) originates from a study of T cells in Graves' hyperthyroidism and ophthalmopathy. This clonotype was seen at least ten times. The CDR3 length is 16 residues. Losses at the gene ends were 0 bases for V and 7 bases for J; bases not matched to a gene: 11. The germline gives CDR1 DFQATT, CDR2 SNEGSKA (reference sequence). TCR beta CDR3 regions were amplified from RNA transcripts. The TCR CDR3 first-round RT-PCR relied on the HTBI primer set. TCRdb passed the multiplex PCR reads through MiXCR, listing each CDR3 protein once. The table records about 520,000 distinct CDR3 sequences, roughly 24% of them present only once.

This chain joins TRBV20-1 and TRBJ2-5, with TRBD2 matching over 10 bases. This receptor was taken from a woman aged 25 to 39 with Graves' ophthalmopathy. What was sequenced was blood. In DNA form, the CDR3 reads TGCAGTGCTAGAGATCTGTCTAGCGGGGGTAGTGGGACCCAGTACTTC. This translates into CSARDLSSGGSGTQYF.